The T cell receptor beta chain described here comes from a study of T cell responses to AZD1222 COVID-19 vaccine. As for this clone: Its antigen is still unknown.

Method: immunoSEQ multiplex PCR; TCRdb's copy keeps in-frame clones and lacks some. The repertoire has more than 150,000 clones, around 90% of them found once; the top ten carry more than 1.5%. The CDR3 extends over 16 amino acids. Per germline, CDR1 SGDLS and CDR2 YYNGEE. V dropped 2 bases and J dropped 7; count of bases not matched to a gene: 14. Study outcomes and limitations: Regions 160-218 and 743-854 held dominance among vaccine-associated CD4 TCRs, which spanned spike. The study identified only a handful of AZD1222 recipients as seropositive at baseline. Unmutated variant regions are reportedly the target of nearly half of TCRs that are spike-specific. Most donors were white British, females outnumbered males, and clonal diversity was possibly underestimated.

The sequences come from peripheral blood, collected 28 days after the second AZD1222 dose. The origin of this receptor is an adult who received the AZD1222 COVID-19 vaccine. The chain combines TRBV9 with TRBJ2-5; 7 bases agree with TRBD2. In DNA form, the CDR3 reads TGTGCCAGCAGCGTGGAGTCCGGGACTACTGGCGGGACCCAGTACTTC. Translating it yields CASSVESGTTGGTQYF. Supplemented by reference TRBV9 and TRBJ2-5, the full variable domain reads DSGVTQTPKHLITATGQRVTLRCSPRSGDLSVYWYQQSLDQGLQFLIQYYNGEERAKGNILERFSAQQFPDLHSELNLSSLELGDSALYFCASSVESGTTGGTQYFGPGTRLLVL.